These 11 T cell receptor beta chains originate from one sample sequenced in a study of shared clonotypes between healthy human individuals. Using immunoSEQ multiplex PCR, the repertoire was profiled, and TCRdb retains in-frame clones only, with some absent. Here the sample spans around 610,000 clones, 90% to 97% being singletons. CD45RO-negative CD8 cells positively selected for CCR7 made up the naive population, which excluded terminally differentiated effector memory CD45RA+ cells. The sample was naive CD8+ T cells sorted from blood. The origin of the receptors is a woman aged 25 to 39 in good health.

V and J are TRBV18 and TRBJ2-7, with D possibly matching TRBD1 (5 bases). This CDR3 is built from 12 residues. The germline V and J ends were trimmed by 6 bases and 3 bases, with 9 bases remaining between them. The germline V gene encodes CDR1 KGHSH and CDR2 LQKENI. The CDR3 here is CASSPDIYEQYF. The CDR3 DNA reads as TGTGCCAGCTCGCCGGACATCTACGAGCAGTACTTC.

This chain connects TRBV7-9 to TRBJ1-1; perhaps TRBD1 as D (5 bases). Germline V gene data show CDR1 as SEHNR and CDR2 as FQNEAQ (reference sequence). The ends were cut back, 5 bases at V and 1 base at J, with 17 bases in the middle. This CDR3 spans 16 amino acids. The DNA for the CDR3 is TGTGCCAGCAGCAAGGTCCGGGGGTCTGGGAACACTGAAGCTTTCTTT. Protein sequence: CASSKVRGSGNTEAFF.

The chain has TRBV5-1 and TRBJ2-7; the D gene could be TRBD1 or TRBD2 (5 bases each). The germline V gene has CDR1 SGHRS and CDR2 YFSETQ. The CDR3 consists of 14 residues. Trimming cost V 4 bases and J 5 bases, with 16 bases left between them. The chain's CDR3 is CASSPTLRGDEQYF. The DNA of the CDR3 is TGCGCCAGCAGCCCGACCCTCCGAGGGGACGAGCAGTACTTC.

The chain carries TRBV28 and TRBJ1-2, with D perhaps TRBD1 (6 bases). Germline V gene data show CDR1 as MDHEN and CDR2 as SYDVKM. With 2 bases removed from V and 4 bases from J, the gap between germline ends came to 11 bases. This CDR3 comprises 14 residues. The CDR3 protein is CASSLMGAIYGYTF. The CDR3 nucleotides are TGTGCCAGCAGTTTAATGGGGGCGATCTATGGCTACACCTTC.

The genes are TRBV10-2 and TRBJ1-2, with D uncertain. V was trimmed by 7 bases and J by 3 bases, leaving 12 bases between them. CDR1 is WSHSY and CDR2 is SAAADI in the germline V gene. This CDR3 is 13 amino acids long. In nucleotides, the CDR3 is TGCGCCAGCACCCAATCCCTAGACTATGGCTACACCTTC. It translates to CASTQSLDYGYTF.

In nucleotides, the CDR3 is TGTGCCAGCAGCGTATCTAGCTCCTACGAGCAGTACTTC. Translating gives CASSVSSSYEQYF. The chain has TRBV9 and TRBJ2-7; no clear D gene. Trimming pared 1 base from V and 0 bases from J, leaving 5 bases between. This CDR3 comprises 13 residues. From germline, CDR1 is SGDLS and CDR2 YYNGEE.

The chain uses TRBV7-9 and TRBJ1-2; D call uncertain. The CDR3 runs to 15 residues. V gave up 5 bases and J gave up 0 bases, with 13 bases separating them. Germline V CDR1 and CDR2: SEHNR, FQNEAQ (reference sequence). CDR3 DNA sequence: TGTGCCAGCAGCCCTGGGAGAGGTTCTAACTATGGCTACACCTTC. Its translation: CASSPGRGSNYGYTF.

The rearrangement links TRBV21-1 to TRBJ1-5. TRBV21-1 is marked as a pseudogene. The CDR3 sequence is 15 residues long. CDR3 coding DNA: TGTGCCAGCAGCAGAGGGACTCCAGGCAATCAGCCCCAGCATTTT. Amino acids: CASSRGTPGNQPQHF.

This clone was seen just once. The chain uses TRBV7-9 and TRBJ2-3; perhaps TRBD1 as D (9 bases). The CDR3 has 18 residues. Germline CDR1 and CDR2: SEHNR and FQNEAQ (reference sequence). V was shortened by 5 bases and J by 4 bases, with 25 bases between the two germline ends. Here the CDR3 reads CASSPTIGGDRAADTQYF. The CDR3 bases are TGTGCCAGCAGCCCCACAATCGGGGGGGACAGGGCGGCAGATACGCAGTATTTT.

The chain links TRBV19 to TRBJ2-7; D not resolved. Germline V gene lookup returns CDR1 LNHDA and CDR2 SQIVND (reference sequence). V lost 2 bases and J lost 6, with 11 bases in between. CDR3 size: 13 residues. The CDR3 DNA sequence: TGTGCCAGTAGTATATCTGAGGCGGTCGAGCAGTACTTC. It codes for CASSISEAVEQYF.

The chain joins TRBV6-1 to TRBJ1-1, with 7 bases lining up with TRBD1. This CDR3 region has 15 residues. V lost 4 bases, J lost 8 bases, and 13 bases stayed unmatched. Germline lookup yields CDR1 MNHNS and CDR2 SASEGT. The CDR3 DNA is TGTGCCAGCAGTGGTAGACAGGGAACCGGGGAAGAAGCTTTCTTT. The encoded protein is CASSGRQGTGEEAFF.